At least ten counts were recorded for the clone carrying this TCR beta chain. The junction does not match germline at one end; this may be a read error. Under the authors' procedure: The study built a papillary thyroid cancer distant-metastasis classifier from CDR3 differences across clinicopathological groups. TCRdb re-clonotyped the PCR reads through MiXCR. TCRdb, not the original authors, processed these V and J calls. This table has about 24,000 clones, roughly 21% appearing once. This sample is drawn from a study of metastatic and nonmetastatic thyroid tumors. Nobody among the patients had been given any treatment before thyroid surgery. Sequencing was carried out using blood. This receptor was taken from a male donor with papillary thyroid cancer or a benign thyroid nodule (not recorded which). Some clones in this sample may be carry-over from other donors' samples.

The CDR3 DNA follows: TGTGCCGGCAGTTTTGTGGGACAGGGCGTTTCTGGGGCCAACGTCCTGACTTTC. Translated: CAGSFVGQGVSGANVLTF. The genes are TRBV12-3 or TRBV12-4 and TRBJ2-6; 9 bases map to TRBD1. CDR3 length equals 18 residues.